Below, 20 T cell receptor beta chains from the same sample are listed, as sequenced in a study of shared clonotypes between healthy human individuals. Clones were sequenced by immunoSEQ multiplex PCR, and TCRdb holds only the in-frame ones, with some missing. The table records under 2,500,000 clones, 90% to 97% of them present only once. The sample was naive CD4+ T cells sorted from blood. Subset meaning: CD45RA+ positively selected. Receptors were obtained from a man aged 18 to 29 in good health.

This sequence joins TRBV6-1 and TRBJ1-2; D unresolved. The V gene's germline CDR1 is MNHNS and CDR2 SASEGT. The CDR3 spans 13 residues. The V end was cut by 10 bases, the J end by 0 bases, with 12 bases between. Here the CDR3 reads CATLEGTNYGYTF. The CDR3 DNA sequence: TGTGCCACCCTGGAGGGTACTAACTATGGCTACACCTTC.

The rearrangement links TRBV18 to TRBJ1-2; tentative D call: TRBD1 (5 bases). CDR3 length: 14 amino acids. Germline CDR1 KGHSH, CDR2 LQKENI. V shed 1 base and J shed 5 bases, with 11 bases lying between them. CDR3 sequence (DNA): TGTGCCAGCTCACCACGGGACGGCCAATATGGCTACACCTTC. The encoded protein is CASSPRDGQYGYTF.

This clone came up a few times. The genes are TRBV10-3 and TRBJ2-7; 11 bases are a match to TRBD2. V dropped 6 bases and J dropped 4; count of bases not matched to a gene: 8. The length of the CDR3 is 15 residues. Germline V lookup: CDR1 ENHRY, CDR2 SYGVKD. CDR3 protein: CAISTTSGSPYEQYF. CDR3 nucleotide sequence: TGTGCCATCAGCACTACTAGCGGGAGTCCGTACGAGCAGTACTTC.

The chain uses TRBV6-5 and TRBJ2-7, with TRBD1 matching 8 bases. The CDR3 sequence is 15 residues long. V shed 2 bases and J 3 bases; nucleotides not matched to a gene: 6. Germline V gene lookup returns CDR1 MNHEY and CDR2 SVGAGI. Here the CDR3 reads CASSYQRTGGYEQYF. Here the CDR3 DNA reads TGTGCCAGCAGTTACCAAAGAACAGGGGGCTACGAGCAGTACTTC.

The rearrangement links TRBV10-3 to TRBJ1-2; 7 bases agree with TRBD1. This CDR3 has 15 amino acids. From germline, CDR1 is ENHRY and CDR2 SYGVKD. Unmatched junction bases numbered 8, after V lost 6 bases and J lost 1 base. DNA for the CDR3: TGTGCCATCAGCCGCGGGACAGAGAATAACTATGGCTACACCTTC. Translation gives CAISRGTENNYGYTF.

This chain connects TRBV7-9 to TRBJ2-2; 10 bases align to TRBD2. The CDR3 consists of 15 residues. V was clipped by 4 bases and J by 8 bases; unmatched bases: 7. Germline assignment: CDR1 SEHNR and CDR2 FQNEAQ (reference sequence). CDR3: CASSWTSGGAGELFF. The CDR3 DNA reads TGTGCCAGCAGCTGGACTAGCGGAGGGGCGGGGGAGCTGTTTTTT.

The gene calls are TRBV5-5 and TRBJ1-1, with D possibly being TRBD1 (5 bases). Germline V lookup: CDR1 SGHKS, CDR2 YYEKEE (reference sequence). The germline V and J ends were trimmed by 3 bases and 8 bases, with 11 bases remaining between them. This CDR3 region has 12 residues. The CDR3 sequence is CASSSGGMEAFF. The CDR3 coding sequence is TGTGCCAGCAGCTCTGGGGGTATGGAAGCTTTCTTT.

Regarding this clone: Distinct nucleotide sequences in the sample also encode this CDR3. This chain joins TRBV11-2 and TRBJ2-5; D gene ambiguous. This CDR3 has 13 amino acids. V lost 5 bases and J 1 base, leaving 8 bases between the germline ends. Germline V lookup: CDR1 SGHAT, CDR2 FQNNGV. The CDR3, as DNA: TGTGCCAGCAGCCTACCTGGCCAAGAGACCCAGTACTTC. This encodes CASSLPGQETQYF.

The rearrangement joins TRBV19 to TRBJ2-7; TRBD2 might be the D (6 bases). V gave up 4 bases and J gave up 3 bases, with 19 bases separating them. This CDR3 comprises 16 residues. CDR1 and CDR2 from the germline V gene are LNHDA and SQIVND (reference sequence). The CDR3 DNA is TGTGCCAGTAGTAGGGTTCCCGGGACTCCCCTCTACGAGCAGTACTTC. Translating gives CASSRVPGTPLYEQYF. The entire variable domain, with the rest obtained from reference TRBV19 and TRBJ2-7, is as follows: DGGITQSPKYLFRKEGQNVTLSCEQNLNHDAMYWYRQDPGQGLRLIYYSQIVNDFQKGDIAEGYSVSREKKESFPLTVTSAQKNPTAFYLCASSRVPGTPLYEQYFGPGTRLTVT.

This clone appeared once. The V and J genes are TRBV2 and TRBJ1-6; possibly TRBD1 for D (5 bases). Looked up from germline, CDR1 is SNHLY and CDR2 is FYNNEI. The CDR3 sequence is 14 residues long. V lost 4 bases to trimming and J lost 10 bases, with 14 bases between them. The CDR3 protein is CASSVSGVESPLHF. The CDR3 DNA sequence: TGTGCCAGCAGTGTATCGGGGGTAGAGTCACCCCTCCACTTT.

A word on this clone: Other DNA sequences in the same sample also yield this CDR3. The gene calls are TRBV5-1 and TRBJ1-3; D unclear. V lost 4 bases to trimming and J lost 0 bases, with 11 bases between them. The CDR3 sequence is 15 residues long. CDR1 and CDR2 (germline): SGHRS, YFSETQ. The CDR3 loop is CASSRDGDSGNTIYF. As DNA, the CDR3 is TGCGCCAGCAGCCGAGACGGGGACTCTGGAAACACCATATATTTT.

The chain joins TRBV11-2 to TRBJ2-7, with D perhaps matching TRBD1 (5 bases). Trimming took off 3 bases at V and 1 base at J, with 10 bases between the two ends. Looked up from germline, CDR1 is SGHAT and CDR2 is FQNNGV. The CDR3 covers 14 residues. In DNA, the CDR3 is TGTGCCAGCAGCTTTTTCGGACAATCCTACGAGCAGTACTTC. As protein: CASSFFGQSYEQYF.

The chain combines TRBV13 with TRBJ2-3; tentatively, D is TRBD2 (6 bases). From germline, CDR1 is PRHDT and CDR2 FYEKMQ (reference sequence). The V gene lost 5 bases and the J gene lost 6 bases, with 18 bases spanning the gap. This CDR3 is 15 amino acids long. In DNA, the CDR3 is TGTGCCAGCAGCGGGGGACTTGGAGAGTGGGATACGCAGTATTTT. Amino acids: CASSGGLGEWDTQYF.

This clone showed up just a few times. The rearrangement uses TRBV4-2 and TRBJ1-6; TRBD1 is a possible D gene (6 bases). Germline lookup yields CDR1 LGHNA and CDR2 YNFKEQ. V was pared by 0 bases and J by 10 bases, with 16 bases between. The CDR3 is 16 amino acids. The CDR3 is CASSQDQGIPLSPLHF. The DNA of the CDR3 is TGTGCCAGCAGCCAAGATCAGGGGATCCCCCTGTCACCCCTCCACTTT.

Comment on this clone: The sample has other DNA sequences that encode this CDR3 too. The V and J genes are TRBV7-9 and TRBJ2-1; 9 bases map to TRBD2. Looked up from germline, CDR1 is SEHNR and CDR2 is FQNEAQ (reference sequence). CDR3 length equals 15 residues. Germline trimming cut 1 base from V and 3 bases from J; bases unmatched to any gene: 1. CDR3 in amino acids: CASSLVLAGYNEQFF. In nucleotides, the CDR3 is TGTGCCAGCAGCTTAGTACTAGCGGGCTACAATGAGCAGTTCTTC.

The CDR3 DNA is TGTGCCACCCACACCCCACAGAAGAACACTGAAGCTTTCTTT. It specifies CATHTPQKNTEAFF. This sequence joins TRBV19 and TRBJ1-1; D unclear. V was clipped by 10 bases and J by 1 base, with 16 bases between them. The germline CDR1 and CDR2 sequences are LNHDA and SQIVND (reference sequence). This CDR3 is 14 amino acids long.

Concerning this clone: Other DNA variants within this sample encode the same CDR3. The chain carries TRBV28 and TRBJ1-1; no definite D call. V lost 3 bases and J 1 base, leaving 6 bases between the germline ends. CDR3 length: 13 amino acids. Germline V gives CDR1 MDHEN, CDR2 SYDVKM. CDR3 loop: CASSLRRNTEAFF. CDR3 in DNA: TGTGCCAGCAGTTTGCGTAGGAACACTGAAGCTTTCTTT.

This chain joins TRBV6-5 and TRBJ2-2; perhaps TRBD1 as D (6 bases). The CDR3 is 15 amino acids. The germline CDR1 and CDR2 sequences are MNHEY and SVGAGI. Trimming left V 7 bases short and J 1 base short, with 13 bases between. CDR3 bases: TGTGCCAGCATGGTCGGGACAAAGAACACCGGGGAGCTGTTTTTT. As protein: CASMVGTKNTGELFF.

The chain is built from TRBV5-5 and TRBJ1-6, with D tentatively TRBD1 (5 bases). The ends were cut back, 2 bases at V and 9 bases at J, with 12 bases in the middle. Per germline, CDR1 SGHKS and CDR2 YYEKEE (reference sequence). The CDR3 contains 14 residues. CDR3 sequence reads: CASSFGGDGSPLHF. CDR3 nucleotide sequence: TGTGCCAGCAGCTTCGGAGGGGACGGTTCACCCCTCCACTTT.

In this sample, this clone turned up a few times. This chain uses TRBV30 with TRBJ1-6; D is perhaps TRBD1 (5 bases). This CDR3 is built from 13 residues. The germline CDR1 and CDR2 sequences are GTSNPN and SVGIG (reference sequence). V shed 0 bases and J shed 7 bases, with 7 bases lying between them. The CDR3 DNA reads TGTGCCTGGAGTGTAGGGGCGAATTCACCCCTCCACTTT. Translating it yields CAWSVGANSPLHF.